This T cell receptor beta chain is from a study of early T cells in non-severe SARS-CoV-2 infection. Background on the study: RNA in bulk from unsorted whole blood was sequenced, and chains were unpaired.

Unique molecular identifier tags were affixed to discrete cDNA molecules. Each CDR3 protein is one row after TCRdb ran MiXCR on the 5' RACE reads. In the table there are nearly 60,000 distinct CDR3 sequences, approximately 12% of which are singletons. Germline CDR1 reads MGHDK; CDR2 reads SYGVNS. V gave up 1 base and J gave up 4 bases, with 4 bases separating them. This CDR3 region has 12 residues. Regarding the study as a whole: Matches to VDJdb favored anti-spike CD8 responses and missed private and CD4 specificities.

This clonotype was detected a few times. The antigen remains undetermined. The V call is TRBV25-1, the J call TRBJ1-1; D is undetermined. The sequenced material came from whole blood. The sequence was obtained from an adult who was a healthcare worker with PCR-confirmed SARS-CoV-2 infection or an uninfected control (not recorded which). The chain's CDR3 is CASSEFGTEAFF. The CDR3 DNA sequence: TGTGCCAGCAGTGAATTTGGCACTGAAGCTTTCTTT.